This T cell receptor (beta chain) originates from a study of blood T cell repertoires in COVID-19 (dated by TCRdb to the early 2020s). For the study in its entirety: Samples covering the acute and convalescent phases of COVID-19 were provided by collaborators in the United States, Italy and Spain. The repertoires were released in a freely available public database meant as a resource for research on the immune response to SARS-CoV-2. Where available, HLA class I and class II types were taken from metadata supplied by the sample provider and were not determined by assay-based typing. The samples were drawn from two sources: the first 160 participants of the ongoing ImmuneRACE study, and approximately 1,300 subjects contributed by 6 global collaborators. Sample metadata almost always included a de-identified subject ID, COVID-19 status, age in years and sex. Deeply sampled blood TCRbeta repertoires from subjects exposed to, actively infected with, or recovered from COVID-19 were included in the dataset. The prospective study material was composed of cDNA or gDNA derived from T cells, B-cell-depleted T cells, or PBMCs.

On this clone: There is no known antigen for this receptor. No qualities accompany the bases; no much larger clone lies one base away.

V is clipped by 6 bases and J by 5 bases, and the sequence between their germline boundaries is 11 bases long. From cysteine to phenylalanine, the CDR3 is 12 amino acids long. CDR3 DNA only is kept here, 36 bases in frame from base 1. CDR1 and CDR2 are read off the germline V gene as MDHEN and SYDVKM. The paper as a whole reports these results and caveats: Clinical and demographic metadata were provided uncurated, with the amount varying by source and participant.

The collaborating institutions used their own protocols to collect whole blood in K2EDTA tubes. For TCRbeta analysis, collaborator samples were shipped as frozen whole blood, as isolated PBMCs, or as DNA extracted from either sample type. TCRbeta CDR3 regions were amplified from genomic DNA by means of the immunoSEQ Assay, a bias-controlled multiplex PCR. Regarding the original processing steps: Within the assay, amplification of reference gene primers was used to estimate how many nucleated cells each sample contained. To quantify the absolute abundance of each unique TCRbeta CDR3 rearrangement, sequence reads were collapsed and filtered. For each sample, productive Simpson clonality was calculated as the square root of Simpson's diversity index over productive rearrangements. TCRdb's version of the immuneACCESS table is confined to in-frame rearrangements and falls short of the full clone set. An unresolved V gene accounts for under half of the shortfall where checked; the remainder is of unknown origin. V, J and clone size reflect that table, while D and trimming were determined from the DNA. This sample lists about 220,000 clones; about 85% were detected once. The top ten hold about 20% of the sample.

The sequencing sample was made of peripheral blood. The source is a young man with active or convalescent COVID-19. The V gene is TRBV28 and the J gene is TRBJ2-7, and the D gene may be TRBD2, 5 bases matching. The bases are TGTGCCAGCAGCTACGGGGTACACGAGCAGTACTTC. Translation gives CASSYGVHEQYF.